Each of the 23 T cell receptor beta chains below was sequenced from the same sample in a study of T-cell memory formation after mild COVID-19 (dated by TCRdb to the early 2020s). The receptor library was made with 5' RACE. The sequencer was an Illumina NovaSeq 6000. The raw public data were reprocessed by TCRdb itself: fastp quality trimming at Q25, MiXCR clonotype calling, in-frame beta chains only. Here each entry gathers all rows of one CDR3 protein and keeps the most common genes and DNA. Recorded for this sample are a few hundred thousand distinct CDR3 sequences; around 20% of them occurred a single time. Roughly an eighth of the sample is in the top ten clones. The sample consisted of PBMCs or a T cell subset sorted from them (not recorded which). The origin of the receptors is an adult woman who had mild COVID-19 (a few samples of this study predate the infection). The sample titles of this study are shuffled in the database, so cell type and time point are left out; the donor was told from shared clones.

The rearrangement joins TRBV7-2 to TRBJ2-1, with D unclear. Germline-derived CDR1 and CDR2 are SGHTA and FQGNSA. This CDR3 is 15 amino acids long. Trimming took off 2 bases at V and 4 bases at J, with 12 bases between the two ends. The CDR3 sequence is CASSLSGHSYNEQFF. DNA for the CDR3: TGTGCCAGCAGCTTATCTGGTCATTCGTACAATGAGCAGTTCTTC.

In its sample, this clonotype was seen a few times. The chain has TRBV20-1 and TRBJ1-2, with a weak D call TRBD1 (6 bases). Germline CDR1 reads DFQATT; CDR2 reads SNEGSKA (reference sequence). This CDR3 has 14 amino acids. The germline V and J ends were trimmed by 3 bases and 5 bases, with 16 bases remaining between them. This CDR3 is CSASGTQGTYGYTF. In DNA, the CDR3 is TGCAGTGCTAGCGGGACACAGGGCACATATGGCTACACCTTC.

This clonotype showed up just a few times. CDR3 nucleotide sequence: TGTGCCAGCAGTCTTGAGGGCGGGGCAACCTACGAGCAGTACTTC. Protein: CASSLEGGATYEQYF. J is TRBJ2-7 and V is TRBV27, with D possibly matching TRBD2 (6 bases). CDR1 is MNHEY, CDR2 SMNVEV, per germline (reference sequence). The CDR3 extends over 15 amino acids. V gave up 5 bases and J gave up 2 bases, with 16 bases separating them.

This sequence joins TRBV4-2 and TRBJ2-5; possibly TRBD1 or TRBD2 for D (6 bases each). This CDR3 is 15 amino acids long. V was clipped by 1 base and J by 3 bases, with 12 bases between them. The germline V gene encodes CDR1 LGHNA and CDR2 YNFKEQ. Here the CDR3 DNA reads TGTGCCAGCAGCCAAGGGGGGGCAGGGGAAGAGACCCAGTACTTC. Translating it yields CASSQGGAGEETQYF.

This clonotype showed up just a few times. The gene calls are TRBV3-1 and TRBJ1-2; 9 nucleotides agree with TRBD1. CDR1 and CDR2 (germline): LGHDT, YNNKEL (reference sequence). V was clipped by 3 bases and J by 8 bases; unmatched bases: 13. The CDR3 is made up of 16 amino acids. The CDR3 spells CASSQKGTGRYRGYTF. The DNA of the CDR3 is TGTGCCAGCAGCCAGAAAGGGACAGGGAGATATCGAGGCTACACCTTC.

The gene calls are TRBV12-3 or TRBV12-4 and TRBJ1-1, with TRBD1 as a possible D gene (5 bases). The CDR3 length is 14 residues. Trimming shortened V by 7 bases and J by 1 base, and 13 bases separated the two germline ends. CDR3 region: CASTLRGGNTEAFF. CDR3 sequence (DNA): TGTGCCAGCACCCTTCGCGGGGGGAACACTGAAGCTTTCTTT.

This clonotype has just a few counts. V and J are TRBV5-1 and TRBJ2-7, with TRBD2 matching 8 bases. The CDR3 has 16 amino acids. The germline V gene encodes CDR1 SGHRS and CDR2 YFSETQ. Trimming cost V 0 bases and J 0 bases; bases outside gene matches: 5. The CDR3 protein is CASSLGGGGLSYEQYF. The DNA of the CDR3 is TGCGCCAGCAGCTTGGGAGGCGGGGGGCTCTCCTACGAGCAGTACTTC.

The rearrangement uses TRBV29-1 and TRBJ2-5, with D perhaps TRBD1 or TRBD2 (6 bases each). There are 14 residues in the CDR3. The germline V gene encodes CDR1 SQVTM and CDR2 ANQGSEA. V was cut by 6 bases and J by 5 bases, with 19 bases left in between. The CDR3, as DNA: TGCAGCGTGGGCCCCAGGGGAGGCGGGGAGACCCAGTACTTC. Its protein is CSVGPRGGGETQYF.

CDR3 DNA: TGTGCCACCAAAGATAGCGGGTCGAACACCGGGGAGCTGTTTTTT. This sequence encodes CATKDSGSNTGELFF. J is TRBJ2-2 and V is TRBV24-1; the match to TRBD2 covers 7 bases. Germline CDR1 reads KGHDR; CDR2 reads SFDVKD. The CDR3 is made up of 15 amino acids. J lost 0 bases, V lost 8 bases, and 5 bases had no gene match.

This clonotype was found a few times. The CDR3 spells CASSFTGGDEKLFF. In DNA, the CDR3 is TGTGCCAGCAGCTTCACCGGGGGGGACGAAAAACTGTTTTTT. V and J are TRBV5-6 and TRBJ1-4, with D possibly being TRBD1 (5 bases). The V gene's germline CDR1 is SGHDT and CDR2 YYEEEE. This CDR3 is 14 amino acids long. Between the trimmed V and J ends, which lost 2 bases and 8 bases, there was a span of 13 bases.

This clonotype was counted only a few times. The chain is built from TRBV3-1 and TRBJ2-5; TRBD2 agrees at 7 bases. CDR3 length: 17 amino acids. Per germline, CDR1 LGHDT and CDR2 YNNKEL (reference sequence). V shed 1 base, J shed 2 bases, and the junction held 10 bases outside the gene matches. The CDR3 coding sequence is TGTGCCAGCAGCCAAGGAGAGTGGGCTAGCGGACAAGAGACCCAGTACTTC. Translation gives CASSQGEWASGQETQYF.

Points on this clonotype: At one end, the junction sequence differs from germline, possibly due to a read error. The rearrangement uses TRBV7-3 and TRBJ2-7, with 7 bases matching TRBD1. The CDR3 covers 17 residues. Germline CDR1 SGHTA, CDR2 FQGTGA. The CDR3 region has the DNA TGTGCCAGCAGCTTAACCCCCGACAGGGTGTCTTCCTGCGAGCAGTACTTC. Translating it yields CASSLTPDRVSSCEQYF.

The sample holds many counts of this clonotype. The chain links TRBV7-9 to TRBJ1-1, with 7 nucleotides matching TRBD1. The CDR3 is made up of 15 amino acids. CDR1 and CDR2 (germline): SEHNR, FQNEAQ (reference sequence). V was pared by 3 bases and J by 3 bases, with 7 bases of the junction left unmatched. The CDR3 protein is CASSLAPGGDTEAFF. In DNA, the CDR3 is TGTGCCAGCAGCTTGGCCCCAGGGGGAGACACTGAAGCTTTCTTT.

This clonotype was seen a few times. The chain carries TRBV14 and TRBJ1-2, with a tentative D call TRBD1 (5 bases). CDR3 length: 18 residues. Germline loops: CDR1 SGHDN, CDR2 FVKESK. V lost 4 bases and J lost 0, with 21 bases in between. This CDR3 reads CASSPRIGTVLPNYGYTF. The DNA of the CDR3 is TGTGCCAGCAGCCCCCGGATCGGGACGGTACTCCCTAACTATGGCTACACCTTC.

The chain has TRBV11-1 and TRBJ1-1, with D unclear. This CDR3 has 14 amino acids. CDR1 is SGHAT, CDR2 FQDESV, per germline (reference sequence). Trimming left V 5 bases short and J 1 base short, with 11 bases between. The CDR3 DNA follows: TGTGCCAGCAGCCCGTTTTCTGCGAACACTGAAGCTTTCTTT. It specifies CASSPFSANTEAFF.

This chain connects TRBV27 to TRBJ2-2, with D perhaps TRBD1 (6 bases). The CDR3 is 17 amino acids. V was shortened by 5 bases and J by 0 bases, with 16 bases between the two germline ends. Germline V gene sequence: CDR1 MNHEY, CDR2 SMNVEV (reference sequence). For the CDR3, the DNA is TGTGCCAGCAGTCCGCTTGGAAACAGGGCGAACACCGGGGAGCTGTTTTTT. It specifies CASSPLGNRANTGELFF.

This clonotype has only a few counts. The chain recombines TRBV12-3 or TRBV12-4 with TRBJ2-1, with 8 bases aligning to TRBD1. The CDR3 covers 14 residues. J gave up 3 bases and V 5 bases, and 3 bases lay outside the gene matches. CDR3 loop: CASSRGQGYNEQFF. CDR3 sequence (DNA): TGTGCCAGCAGTCGAGGACAGGGCTACAATGAGCAGTTCTTC.

This sequence joins TRBV4-1 and TRBJ2-7; TRBD2 aligns across 9 bases. Per germline, CDR1 MGHRA and CDR2 YSYEKL. The CDR3 has 13 residues. The V gene end was trimmed by 4 bases and the J gene end by 5 bases; junction bases not matched to a gene: 3. The CDR3: CASSLSSGNEQYF. Written as DNA, the CDR3 is TGCGCCAGCAGCCTATCTAGCGGGAACGAGCAGTACTTC.

J is TRBJ2-7 and V is TRBV20-1; 12 bases fit TRBD1. CDR3 size: 15 residues. CDR1 and CDR2 from the germline V gene are DFQATT and SNEGSKA (reference sequence). J lost 4 bases, V lost 3 bases, and 7 bases had no gene match. This CDR3 reads CSARGQGAFRYEQYF. The CDR3 coding sequence is TGCAGTGCTAGGGGACAGGGGGCGTTCAGGTACGAGCAGTACTTC.

The chain joins TRBV5-1 to TRBJ2-7; no clear D. The CDR3 spans 14 residues. Trimming pared 1 base from V and 2 bases from J, leaving 10 bases between. Germline V CDR1 and CDR2: SGHRS, YFSETQ. DNA for the CDR3: TGCGCCAGCAGCTTGTGGGCGGAAACCTACGAGCAGTACTTC. Its protein product is CASSLWAETYEQYF.

J is TRBJ2-2 and V is TRBV9; D unclear. The V end lost 2 bases, the J end lost 4 bases, and 9 bases lay between the germline ends. Germline CDR1 SGDLS, CDR2 YYNGEE. This CDR3 spans 14 amino acids. The CDR3: CASSVEPGTGELFF. As DNA, the CDR3 is TGTGCCAGCAGCGTCGAACCTGGCACCGGGGAGCTGTTTTTT.

V gene TRBV6-5 combines with J gene TRBJ2-7; D not resolved. This CDR3 spans 12 amino acids. CDR1 is MNHEY, CDR2 SVGAGI, per germline. V shed 3 bases and J shed 5 bases, with 8 bases lying between them. CDR3 sequence (DNA): TGTGCCAGCAGTTATGAAGGTCACGAGCAGTACTTC. Its protein is CASSYEGHEQYF.

A few counts support this clonotype. J is TRBJ2-5 and V is TRBV5-1, with a weak D call TRBD1 (6 bases). The length of the CDR3 is 15 residues. Trimming shortened V by 4 bases and J by 3 bases, and 16 bases separated the two germline ends. Germline lookup yields CDR1 SGHRS and CDR2 YFSETQ. The CDR3 loop reads CASSLRSTGEETQYF. CDR3 in DNA: TGCGCCAGCAGCCTGAGGTCGACAGGTGAAGAGACCCAGTACTTC.